The present T cell receptor beta chain was sequenced within a study of OX40 agonist ivuxolimab in advanced cancers. Study-level points and caveats: Part of the nonresponder group also had normalized T-cell clonal expansion that was low.

The method was immunoSEQ multiplex PCR; TCRdb's version includes in-frame clones alone and lacks a portion of them. Seen here are 130,000 or so clones, just over 90% observed once, and the top ten hold more than 0.8%. Germline lookup yields CDR1 SQVTM and CDR2 ANQGSEA. The CDR3 sequence is 12 residues long. J gave up 2 bases and V 4 bases, and 1 base lay outside the gene matches. As for this clone: Its antigen is not identified.

The TCR originated in an adult with an advanced solid tumor such as melanoma, head and neck, liver or kidney cancer. This specimen consisted of CD4+ or CD8+ T cells sorted from blood, obtained in a trial of the OX40 agonist ivuxolimab. V usage is TRBV29-1 and J usage is TRBJ2-7; 8 bases map to TRBD2. This chain's CDR3 is CSVVAGTYEQYF. CDR3 DNA: TGCAGCGTTGTAGCGGGGACCTACGAGCAGTACTTC.